This T cell receptor (beta chain) was observed in a study of OX40 agonist ivuxolimab in advanced cancers. Looking at the study overall: Prior checkpoint blockade (anti-PD-1, anti-PD-L1 or anti-CTLA-4) was permitted; 40% had it.

The V gene end was trimmed by 1 base and the J gene end by 5 bases; junction bases not matched to a gene: 7. CDR1 is SGHNT and CDR2 is YYREEE in the germline V gene (reference sequence). The CDR3 sequence is 15 residues long. TCRdb's copy holds only in-frame clones and misses some; the assay was immunoSEQ multiplex PCR. Among more than 40,000 clones listed, 70% to 85% were seen once. The chain links TRBV5-4 to TRBJ2-5; 8 nucleotides match TRBD2. The sequence came from an adult with an advanced solid tumor such as melanoma, head and neck, liver or kidney cancer. The source was CD4+ or CD8+ T cells sorted from blood, collected in a trial of the OX40 agonist ivuxolimab. CDR3 coding DNA: TGTGCCAGCAGCTTGAGTGGCGGGGGGAGGGAGACCCAGTACTTC. This encodes CASSLSGGGRETQYF.